This TCR beta chain was documented in a study of shared clonotypes between healthy human individuals. Study-wide findings and caveats: In this cohort, only blood was sampled, and tissue repertoires likely differ.

The CDR3 is 15 residues long. V dropped 4 bases and J dropped 1 base, with 14 bases sitting between them. In this sample, this clone turned up once. The antigen is unknown. Evenly divided among several immunoSEQ plates was the genomic DNA of each subset. This table comes from immunoSEQ multiplex PCR, and its TCRdb copy is limited to in-frame clones, with some not included. The sample yields 550,000 to 750,000 clones, over 95% seen once. The naive CD8 population came from CD45RO-negative cells selected for CCR7, without terminally differentiated effector memory CD45RA+ cells. The healthy adult donors were HIV-negative and reported no recent acute infections or vaccinations. Every donor, a Caucasian adult, lived in Nashville, Tennessee.

The chain employs TRBV23-1 and TRBJ2-7; TRBD1 might be the D (5 bases). TRBV23-1 carries the ORF label, with uncertain function. The sequenced material came from naive CD8+ T cells sorted from blood. This receptor was obtained from a woman in her twenties or thirties in good health. CDR3 in amino acids: CASSLEIKGSYEQYF. DNA for the CDR3: TGCGCCAGCAGTCTGGAGATAAAGGGGTCCTACGAGCAGTACTTC.